This T cell receptor (beta chain) originates from a study of cytomegalovirus exposure and HLA in healthy donors. In regard to this clone: Antigen unknown. The identical CDR3 is also encoded by other nucleotide sequences in the sample.

Whole-study results and caveats: Productive rates of about 90% or about 30% were seen for most TCR beta V segments in an earlier analysis. When a later analysis was performed, an Asian-associated ancestry cluster reportedly had fewer N-insertions than the approximately 690-donor mean.

The PCR contained 60 Vbeta and 13 Jbeta primers. Data came from immunoSEQ multiplex PCR; TCRdb stores just in-frame clones and leaves some out. The sample carries 140,000 to 150,000 clones, 65% to 80% recorded once. The TCR comes from a middle-aged woman in good health and CMV-seronegative. Input material: PBMCs.

The CDR3 DNA reads TGTGCCAGCTCACCAGCTAGCGGTAGCACAGATACGCAGTATTTT. Protein sequence: CASSPASGSTDTQYF. The chain carries TRBV18 and TRBJ2-3, with 7 bases aligning to TRBD2. The CDR3 has 15 residues. Germline V gene sequence: CDR1 KGHSH, CDR2 LQKENI. After removal of 2 bases from V and 0 bases from J, the junction contained 2 bases not matched to a gene. Based on the CDR3 plus reference TRBV18 and TRBJ2-3, the full variable domain is NAGVMQNPRHLVRRRGQEARLRCSPMKGHSHVYWYRQLPEEGLKFMVYLQKENIIDESGMPKERFSAEFPKEGPSILRIQQVVRGDSAAYFCASSPASGSTDTQYFGPGTRLTVL.